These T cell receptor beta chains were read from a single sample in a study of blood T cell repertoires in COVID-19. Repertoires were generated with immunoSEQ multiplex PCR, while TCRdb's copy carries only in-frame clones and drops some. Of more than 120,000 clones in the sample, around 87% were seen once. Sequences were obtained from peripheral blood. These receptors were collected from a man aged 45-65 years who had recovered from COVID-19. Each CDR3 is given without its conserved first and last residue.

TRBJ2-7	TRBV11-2	ASSLASMGGGSYEQY
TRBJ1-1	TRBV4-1	ASSQVDRGSEAF
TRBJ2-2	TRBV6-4	ASSETGGTGELF
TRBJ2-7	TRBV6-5	ASGNGIDTYEQY
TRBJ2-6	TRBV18	ASSQPGGGPSGANVLT
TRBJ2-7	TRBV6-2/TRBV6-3	ASSYGQGEYEQY
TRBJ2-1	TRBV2	ASSDPQGLNNEQF
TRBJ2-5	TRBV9	ASSVSPSGGLGETQY
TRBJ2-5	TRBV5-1	ASSPGTEETQY
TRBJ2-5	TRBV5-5	ASSLGFAGGETQY
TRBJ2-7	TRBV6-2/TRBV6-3	ASSYGTSGSYEQY
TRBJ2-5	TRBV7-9	ASSYGSGRYQETQY
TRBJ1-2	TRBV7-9	ASSFQGTDYGYT
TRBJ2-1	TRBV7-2	ASSLVLGGTNEQF
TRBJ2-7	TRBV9	ASSPAGGYEQY
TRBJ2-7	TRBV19	ASSPRDRRLYEQY
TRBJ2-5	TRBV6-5	ATEPGGVETQY
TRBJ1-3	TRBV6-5	ATVARSGNTIY
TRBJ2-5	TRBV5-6	ASSRGLVEETQY
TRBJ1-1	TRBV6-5	ASSFRGRGNTEAF
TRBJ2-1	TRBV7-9	ASRSNNEQF
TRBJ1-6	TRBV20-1	SASRPGTGNVSPLH
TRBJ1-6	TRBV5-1	ASSLASSAAGTPSPLH
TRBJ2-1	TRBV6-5	ASSPGTTSYNEQF
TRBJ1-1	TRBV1	TSSHRGRLLLNTEAF
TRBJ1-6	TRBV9	ASSHLGTGDSPLH
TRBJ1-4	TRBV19	ASSYDRTGRSEKLF
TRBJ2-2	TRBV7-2	ASSLAQSTGELF
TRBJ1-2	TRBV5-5	ASSQPGRNGYT
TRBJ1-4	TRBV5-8	ASSPLQGSGEKLF
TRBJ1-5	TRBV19	ASQDRAPQPQH
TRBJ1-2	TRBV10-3	AISESQVGYT
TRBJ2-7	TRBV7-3	ASSLTGTGLDEQY
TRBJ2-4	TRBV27	ASSTGSGAKNIQY
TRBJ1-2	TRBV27	ASSSLRAGDYGYT
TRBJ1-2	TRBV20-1	SASRRGSGYGYT
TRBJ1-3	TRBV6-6	ASRQGARSGNTIY
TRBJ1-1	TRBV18	ASSPLGGSDTEAF
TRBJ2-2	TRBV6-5	ASSYSGGFTGELF
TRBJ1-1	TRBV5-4	ASSLSRGWGTEAF
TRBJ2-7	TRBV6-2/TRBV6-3	ASSYSGDVTYEQY